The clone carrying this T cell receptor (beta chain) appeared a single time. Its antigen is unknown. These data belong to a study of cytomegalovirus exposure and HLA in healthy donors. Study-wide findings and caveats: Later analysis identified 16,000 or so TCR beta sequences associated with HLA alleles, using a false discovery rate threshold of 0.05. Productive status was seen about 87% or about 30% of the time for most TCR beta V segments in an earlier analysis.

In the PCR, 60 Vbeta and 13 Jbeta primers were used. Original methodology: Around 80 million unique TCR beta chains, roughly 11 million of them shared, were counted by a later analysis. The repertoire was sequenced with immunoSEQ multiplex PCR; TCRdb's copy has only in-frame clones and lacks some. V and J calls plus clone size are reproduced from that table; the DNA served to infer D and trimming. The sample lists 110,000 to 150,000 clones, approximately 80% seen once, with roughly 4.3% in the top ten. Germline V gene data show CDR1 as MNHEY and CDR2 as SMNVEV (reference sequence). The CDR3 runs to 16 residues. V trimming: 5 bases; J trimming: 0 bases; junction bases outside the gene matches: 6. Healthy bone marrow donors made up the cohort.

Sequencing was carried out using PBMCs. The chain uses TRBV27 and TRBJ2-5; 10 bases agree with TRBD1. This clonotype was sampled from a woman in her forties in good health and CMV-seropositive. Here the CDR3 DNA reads TGTGCCAGCAGTCCACGGACAGGGGGGTACCAAGAGACCCAGTACTTC. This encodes CASSPRTGGYQETQYF.